Following are 31 T cell receptor beta chains from one sample sequenced in a study of response to subunit inactivated influenza vaccine. TCRdb called the RT-PCR reads again in MiXCR, with one record for every CDR3 protein. Counted here are 600,000 to 700,000 distinct CDR3 sequences, 14% occurring once; the ten biggest clones make up 7.5% to 8%. The sequenced sample was PBMCs from blood, obtained 14 to 15 days before vaccination. These receptors were obtained from a man aged 50 to 60 who received an inactivated influenza vaccine.

Many counts were recorded for this clonotype. The J gene is TRBJ1-4, the V gene TRBV18; the D gene is possibly TRBD1 (6 bases). The CDR3 spans 15 residues. CDR1 and CDR2 (germline): KGHSH, LQKENI. V was clipped by 3 bases and J by 3 bases, with 11 bases between them. CDR3 DNA sequence: TGTGCCAGCTCACCGACGGACAGACCTAATGAAAAACTGTTTTTT. As protein: CASSPTDRPNEKLFF.

V gene TRBV19 combines with J gene TRBJ2-5; 9 bases map to TRBD1. The CDR3 spans 17 residues. The germline gives CDR1 LNHDA, CDR2 SQIVND (reference sequence). The CDR3 loop reads CATSRPWTGEREETQYF. CDR3 bases: TGTGCGACCAGCCGCCCGTGGACAGGGGAAAGAGAAGAGACCCAGTACTTC. Filled out from reference TRBV19 and TRBJ2-5, the complete variable domain reads DGGITQSPKYLFRKEGQNVTLSCEQNLNHDAMYWYRQDPGQGLRLIYYSQIVNDFQKGDIAEGYSVSREKKESFPLTVTSAQKNPTAFYLCATSRPWTGEREETQYFGPGTRLLVL.

The chain employs TRBV12-3 or TRBV12-4 and TRBJ1-1; no reliable D call. V lost 8 bases and J 1 base, leaving 14 bases between the germline ends. The CDR3 is 14 amino acids. The CDR3 loop reads CASSSVRENTEAFF. DNA for the CDR3: TGTGCCAGCTCCTCGGTAAGGGAGAACACTGAAGCTTTCTTT.

This clonotype was counted a few times. The chain joins TRBV5-4 to TRBJ2-1, with 11 nucleotides matching TRBD2. The CDR3 loop spans 17 amino acids. Germline V gives CDR1 SGHNT, CDR2 YYREEE (reference sequence). The V segment lost 0 bases and the J segment 5 bases; nucleotides outside the gene matches: 7. CDR3 bases: TGTGCCAGCAGCTTGGGGGCCGGGACTAGCGGACACAATGAGCAGTTCTTC. This gives the protein CASSLGAGTSGHNEQFF.

The chain is built from TRBV7-6 and TRBJ2-7; 8 bases are shared with TRBD2. V trimming: 3 bases; J trimming: 1 base; junction bases outside the gene matches: 5. CDR3 size: 15 residues. The germline CDR1 and CDR2 sequences are SGHVS and FNYEAQ. CDR3 DNA: TGTGCCAGCAGCTTGAGAGCGGGAGAGTCCTACGAGCAGTACTTC. Translating gives CASSLRAGESYEQYF.

The J gene is TRBJ2-7, the V gene TRBV28; D remains ambiguous. Germline V gene lookup returns CDR1 MDHEN and CDR2 SYDVKM. CDR3 length equals 15 residues. V was pared by 3 bases and J by 0 bases, with 12 bases between. CDR3 bases: TGTGCCAGCAGTTTTCGACGGTGGAGCTCCTACGAGCAGTACTTC. This codes for CASSFRRWSSYEQYF.

This clonotype appeared a few times. The genes are TRBV5-1 and TRBJ2-3, with D unclear. CDR3 size: 15 residues. The germline V gene encodes CDR1 SGHRS and CDR2 YFSETQ. V gave up 0 bases and J gave up 0 bases, with 8 bases separating them. Here the CDR3 reads CASSLAPTSTDTQYF. CDR3 nucleotides: TGCGCCAGCAGCTTGGCCCCGACTAGCACAGATACGCAGTATTTT.

This clonotype was seen more than once but under ten times. This sequence joins TRBV27 and TRBJ2-7, with 7 positions matching TRBD1. Germline loops: CDR1 MNHEY, CDR2 SMNVEV (reference sequence). Unmatched junction bases numbered 6, after V lost 5 bases and J lost 2 bases. The CDR3 loop spans 14 amino acids. The CDR3 nucleotides are TGTGCCAGCAGTCTGGGACAGACAACCTACGAGCAGTACTTC. Amino acids: CASSLGQTTYEQYF.

This clonotype was found a few times. This rearrangement joins TRBV12-3 or TRBV12-4 to TRBJ1-4; no clear D. The ends were cut back, 6 bases at V and 3 bases at J, with 8 bases in the middle. The CDR3 covers 13 residues. Here the CDR3 DNA reads TGTGCCAGCAGCCATCTAGCTAATGAAAAACTGTTTTTT. The encoded protein is CASSHLANEKLFF.

The chain uses TRBV29-1 and TRBJ2-1, with D possibly matching TRBD2 (5 bases). This CDR3 has 15 residues. The V and J ends lost 3 bases and 5 bases respectively, with 17 bases between them. The germline V gene has CDR1 SQVTM and CDR2 ANQGSEA. The CDR3 DNA reads TGCAGCGTTGATGGGTTGGAGGCCGGGAACAATGAGCAGTTCTTC. It encodes CSVDGLEAGNNEQFF.

The V and J genes are TRBV2 and TRBJ1-2, with a weak D call TRBD1 (5 bases). The germline gives CDR1 SNHLY, CDR2 FYNNEI. The CDR3 contains 13 residues. Trimming cost V 8 bases and J 3 bases, with 13 bases left between them. CDR3 sequence (DNA): TGTGCCAGCCTTCGACAGACAGACTATGGCTACACCTTC. It codes for CASLRQTDYGYTF.

The chain links TRBV9 to TRBJ2-7; perhaps TRBD2 as D (6 bases). Trimming took off 3 bases at V and 7 bases at J, with 11 bases between the two ends. CDR1 and CDR2 (germline): SGDLS, YYNGEE. This CDR3 is 12 amino acids long. The CDR3 protein is CASSEGTGEQYF. CDR3 nucleotides: TGTGCCAGCAGCGAAGGGACTGGGGAGCAGTACTTC.

The gene calls are TRBV30 and TRBJ2-3; D not resolved. Trimming stripped 0 bases from V and 1 base from J, with 11 bases between. Germline CDR1 reads GTSNPN; CDR2 reads SVGIG (reference sequence). The CDR3 consists of 15 residues. DNA for the CDR3: TGTGCCTGGAGTGTCCTCCCGACCCGCACAGATACGCAGTATTTT. Its translation is CAWSVLPTRTDTQYF.

This chain links TRBV15 with TRBJ2-1, with 7 bases lining up with TRBD2. V shed 0 bases and J 9 bases; nucleotides not matched to a gene: 2. The CDR3 contains 13 residues. Per the germline V gene, CDR1 is LNHNV and CDR2 is YYDKDF (reference sequence). CDR3 DNA sequence: TGTGCCACCAGCAGAGATTGGGGGGGTGAGCAGTTCTTC. This translates into CATSRDWGGEQFF.

At least ten counts were recorded for this clonotype. The chain combines TRBV20-1 with TRBJ1-4; D not resolved. Germline-derived CDR1 and CDR2 are DFQATT and SNEGSKA (reference sequence). This CDR3 is built from 13 residues. V was clipped by 3 bases and J by 5 bases, with 10 bases between them. The CDR3 loop reads CSAREGRNEKLFF. DNA for the CDR3: TGCAGTGCTAGGGAGGGTAGAAATGAAAAACTGTTTTTT.

The chain combines TRBV10-3 with TRBJ2-1; TRBD2 matches 13 bases. In germline, CDR1 is ENHRY, CDR2 SYGVKD. This CDR3 has 17 residues. Trimming cost V 3 bases and J 10 bases; bases outside gene matches: 12. CDR3 residues: CAISDSLAGGRKEEQFF. The CDR3 DNA sequence: TGTGCCATCAGTGACTCACTAGCGGGAGGGAGAAAAGAGGAGCAGTTCTTC.

V is TRBV12-3 or TRBV12-4 and J is TRBJ2-7, with D possibly being TRBD1 or TRBD2 (5 bases each). The CDR3 length is 20 residues. V lost 5 bases and J lost 3, with 32 bases in between. The CDR3 nucleotides read TGTGCCAGCAGTACGGACTGGAAAACTCCCCGGGGCATATTAAACTACGAGCAGTACTTC. Its translation: CASSTDWKTPRGILNYEQYF.

V usage is TRBV6-2 or TRBV6-3 and J usage is TRBJ2-3; either TRBD1 or TRBD2 may fit D (5 bases each). V was trimmed by 8 bases and J by 1 base, leaving 16 bases between them. The CDR3 is 15 residues long. Looked up from germline, CDR1 is MNHEY and CDR2 is SVGEGT. CDR3 protein: CASAPHGAGTDTQYF. Written as DNA, the CDR3 is TGTGCCAGCGCCCCGCACGGGGCGGGCACAGATACGCAGTATTTT.

This clonotype appeared a few times. The CDR3 nucleotides are TGCAGCGTTGAGGTCCCTCTCACTGAAGCTTTCTTT. Amino acids: CSVEVPLTEAFF. V usage is TRBV29-1 and J usage is TRBJ1-1, with unresolved D. Germline-derived CDR1 and CDR2 are SQVTM and ANQGSEA. V was clipped by 3 bases and J by 4 bases, with 9 bases between them. The CDR3 sequence is 12 residues long.

This clonotype has a handful of counts. The germline gene is not matched at one end of the junction; a read error may be the cause. The V gene is TRBV7-7, the J gene TRBJ1-1; 12 nucleotides agree with TRBD1. CDR1 and CDR2 from the germline V gene are SSHAT and FNYEAQ (reference sequence). There are 21 residues in the CDR3. In DNA form, the CDR3 reads TGTGCTAGCAGCTTTTTGTCAGGGACAGGGGGCGGAAGGGCTATGAACACTGAAGCTTTCTTT. It is translated as CASSFLSGTGGGRAMNTEAFF.

The rearrangement joins TRBV20-1 to TRBJ2-3; possible D gene TRBD1, 5 bases. Trimming shortened V by 4 bases and J by 3 bases, and 11 bases separated the two germline ends. Germline CDR1 reads DFQATT; CDR2 reads SNEGSKA (reference sequence). The CDR3 spans 13 residues. This CDR3 is CSATRKGTDTQYF. The CDR3 nucleotides are TGCAGTGCTACCCGCAAGGGGACAGATACGCAGTATTTT.

This clonotype was seen a handful of times. The V gene is TRBV24-1, the J gene TRBJ2-5; TRBD2 aligns across 13 bases. The CDR3 runs 16 residues. Trimming removed 7 bases from V and 3 bases from J; junction bases left unmatched: 7. Germline assignment: CDR1 KGHDR and CDR2 SFDVKD. In DNA, the CDR3 is TGTGCCACCAGCTTTATTGGGACTAGCGGGAAAGAGACCCAGTACTTC. Its translation is CATSFIGTSGKETQYF.

The chain employs TRBV6-2 or TRBV6-3 and TRBJ2-1; tentative D call: TRBD2 (5 bases). V lost 8 bases, J lost 4 bases, and 18 bases lay in between. The CDR3 covers 15 residues. CDR1 is MNHEY, CDR2 SVGEGT, per germline. The CDR3 spells CASAEGRTGYNEQFF. The CDR3, as DNA: TGTGCCAGCGCGGAAGGTCGAACGGGGTACAATGAGCAGTTCTTC.

This sequence joins TRBV5-1 and TRBJ2-1; 8 bases map to TRBD2. The CDR3 is 17 residues long. Germline-derived CDR1 and CDR2 are SGHRS and YFSETQ. V was clipped by 1 base and J by 7 bases; unmatched bases: 13. The CDR3 loop reads CASSLLPGAGVANEQFF. The CDR3 bases are TGCGCCAGCAGCTTGCTCCCGGGAGCGGGAGTAGCTAATGAGCAGTTCTTC.

The gene calls are TRBV6-1 and TRBJ2-1, with D possibly being TRBD1 (6 bases). Germline V CDR1 and CDR2: MNHNS, SASEGT. V lost 5 bases, J lost 9 bases, and 17 bases lay in between. The CDR3 consists of 14 residues. The CDR3 sequence is CASSTYRQVGEQFF. The CDR3 DNA follows: TGTGCCAGCAGTACCTACCGACAGGTCGGTGAGCAGTTCTTC.

This clonotype came up a few times. The CDR3 coding sequence is TGTGCCAGCAGTTACGACAGGGAGGCGACAGATACGCAGTATTTT. Protein sequence: CASSYDREATDTQYF. V gene TRBV6-2 or TRBV6-3 combines with J gene TRBJ2-3; D is perhaps TRBD1 (7 bases). V was trimmed by 2 bases and J by 3 bases, leaving 12 bases between them. Germline values: CDR1 MNHEY, CDR2 SVGEGT. The CDR3 loop spans 15 amino acids.

There are a few counts of this clonotype. The rearrangement joins TRBV12-3 or TRBV12-4 to TRBJ2-1, with 9 positions matching TRBD1. J lost 3 bases, V lost 6 bases, and 12 bases had no gene match. The length of the CDR3 is 17 residues. As DNA, the CDR3 is TGTGCCAGCAGCTTTCCCCCCGGGACAGGGAACTACAATGAGCAGTTCTTC. This translates into CASSFPPGTGNYNEQFF.

This clonotype was seen only a few times. The chain employs TRBV20-1 and TRBJ2-1, with D possibly TRBD2 on 5 matching bases. Per the germline V gene, CDR1 is DFQATT and CDR2 is SNEGSKA (reference sequence). The CDR3 is made up of 12 amino acids. Deletions cut 7 bases from V and 6 bases from J, with 13 bases between. The CDR3 here is CSVDSRGNEQFF. CDR3 nucleotides: TGCAGTGTCGACTCCCGGGGCAATGAGCAGTTCTTC.

The sample holds many counts of this clonotype. The chain employs TRBV11-2 and TRBJ2-1; D gene unclear. CDR1 is SGHAT, CDR2 FQNNGV, per germline. V was clipped by 5 bases and J by 0 bases, with 14 bases between them. CDR3 length: 16 amino acids. The DNA of the CDR3 is TGTGCCAGCAGCACAGAGACGGTAAGCTCCTACAATGAGCAGTTCTTC. Its protein is CASSTETVSSYNEQFF. Complete variable domain (other parts from reference TRBV11-2 and TRBJ2-1): EAGVAQSPRYKIIEKRQSVAFWCNPISGHATLYWYQQILGQGPKLLIQFQNNGVVDDSQLPKDRFSAERLKGVDSTLKIQPAKLEDSAVYLCASSTETVSSYNEQFFGPGTRLTVL.

The table lists this clonotype with many counts. V usage is TRBV20-1 and J usage is TRBJ1-1, with unresolved D. Germline CDR1 DFQATT, CDR2 SNEGSKA (reference sequence). Trimming stripped 2 bases from V and 2 bases from J, with 6 bases between. The CDR3 extends over 12 amino acids. In nucleotides, the CDR3 is TGCAGTGCTAGAACGAGCAACACTGAAGCTTTCTTT. Protein product: CSARTSNTEAFF.

In this sample, this clonotype turned up many times. The chain links TRBV7-6 to TRBJ2-1; possible D gene TRBD1, 5 bases. The V gene's germline CDR1 is SGHVS and CDR2 FNYEAQ. V was pared by 1 base and J by 4 bases, with 11 bases between. The CDR3 is 15 amino acids. The CDR3 spells CASSLEGAPYNEQFF. The CDR3 DNA reads as TGTGCCAGCAGCTTAGAAGGGGCGCCGTACAATGAGCAGTTCTTC.